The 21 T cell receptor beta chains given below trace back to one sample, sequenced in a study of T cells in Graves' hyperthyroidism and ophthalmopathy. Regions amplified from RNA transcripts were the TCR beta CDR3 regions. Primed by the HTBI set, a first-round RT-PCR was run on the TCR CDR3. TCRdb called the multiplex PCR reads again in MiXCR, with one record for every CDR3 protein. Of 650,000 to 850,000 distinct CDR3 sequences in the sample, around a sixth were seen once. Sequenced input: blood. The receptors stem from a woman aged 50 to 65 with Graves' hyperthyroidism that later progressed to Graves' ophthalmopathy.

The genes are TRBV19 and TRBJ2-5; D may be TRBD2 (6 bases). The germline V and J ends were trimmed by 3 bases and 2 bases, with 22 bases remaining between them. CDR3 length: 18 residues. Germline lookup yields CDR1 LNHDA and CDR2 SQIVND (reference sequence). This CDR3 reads CASSILYRASGTQETQYF. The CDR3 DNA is TGTGCCAGTAGTATCCTCTATCGGGCCTCCGGGACTCAAGAGACCCAGTACTTC.

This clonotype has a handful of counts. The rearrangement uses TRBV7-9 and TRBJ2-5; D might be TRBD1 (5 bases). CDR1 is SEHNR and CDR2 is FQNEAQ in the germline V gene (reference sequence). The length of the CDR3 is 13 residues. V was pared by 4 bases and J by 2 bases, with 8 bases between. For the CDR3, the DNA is TGTGCCAGCAGCTGGACATTACAAGAGACCCAGTACTTC. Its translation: CASSWTLQETQYF.

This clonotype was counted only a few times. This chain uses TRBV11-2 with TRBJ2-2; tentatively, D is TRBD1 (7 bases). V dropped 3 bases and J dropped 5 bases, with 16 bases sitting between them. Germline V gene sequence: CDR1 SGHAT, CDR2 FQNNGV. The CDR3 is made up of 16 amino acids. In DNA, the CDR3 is TGTGCCAGCAGCTTCCCGACAGGGAGGAGGACCGGGGAGCTGTTTTTT. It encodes CASSFPTGRRTGELFF. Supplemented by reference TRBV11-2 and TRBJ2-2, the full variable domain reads EAGVAQSPRYKIIEKRQSVAFWCNPISGHATLYWYQQILGQGPKLLIQFQNNGVVDDSQLPKDRFSAERLKGVDSTLKIQPAKLEDSAVYLCASSFPTGRRTGELFFGEGSRLTVL.

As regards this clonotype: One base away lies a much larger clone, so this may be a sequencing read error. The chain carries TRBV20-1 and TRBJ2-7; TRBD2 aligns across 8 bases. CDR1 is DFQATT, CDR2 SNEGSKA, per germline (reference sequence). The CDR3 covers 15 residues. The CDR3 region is CSAARTSPPTYGQYF. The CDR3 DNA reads TGCAGTGCGGCCCGGACTAGCCCTCCGACCTACGGGCAGTACTTC.

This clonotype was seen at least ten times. CDR3 nucleotides: TGTGCCAGCACCAGGGGGGACTCCGCTGAAGCTTTCTTT. Its translation: CASTRGDSAEAFF. J is TRBJ1-1 and V is TRBV6-1, with TRBD1 identical over 7 bases. V lost 7 bases, J lost 6 bases, and 8 bases stayed unmatched. The CDR3 sequence is 13 residues long. CDR1 and CDR2 from the germline V gene are MNHNS and SASEGT.

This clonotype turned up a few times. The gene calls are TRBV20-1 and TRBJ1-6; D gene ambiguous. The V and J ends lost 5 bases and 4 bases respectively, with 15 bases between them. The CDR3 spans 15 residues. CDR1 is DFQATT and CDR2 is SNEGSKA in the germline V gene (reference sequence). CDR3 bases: TGCAGTGCTGTCGTAATACCTGCATATAATTCACCCCTCCACTTT. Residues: CSAVVIPAYNSPLHF.

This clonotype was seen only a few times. CDR3 sequence reads: CSVVGGDSSNYGYTF. Written as DNA, the CDR3 is TGCAGCGTTGTTGGGGGGGACAGTTCTAACTATGGCTACACCTTC. The rearrangement joins TRBV29-1 to TRBJ1-2; TRBD1 matches 7 bases. CDR1 is SQVTM, CDR2 ANQGSEA, per germline. The CDR3 runs to 15 residues. V shed 4 bases and J 0 bases; nucleotides not matched to a gene: 8.

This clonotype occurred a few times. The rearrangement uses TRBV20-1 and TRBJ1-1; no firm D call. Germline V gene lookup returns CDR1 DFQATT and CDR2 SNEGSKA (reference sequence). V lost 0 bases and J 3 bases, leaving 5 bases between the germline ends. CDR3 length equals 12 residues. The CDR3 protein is CSAREPDTEAFF. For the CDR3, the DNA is TGCAGTGCTAGAGAGCCGGACACTGAAGCTTTCTTT.

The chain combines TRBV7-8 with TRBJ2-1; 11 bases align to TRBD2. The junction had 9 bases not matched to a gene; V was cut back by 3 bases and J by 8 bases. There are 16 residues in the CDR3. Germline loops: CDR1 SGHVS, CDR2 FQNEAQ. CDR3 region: CASSFPTSGEGDEQFF. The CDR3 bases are TGTGCCAGCAGCTTCCCGACTAGCGGGGAAGGAGATGAGCAGTTCTTC.

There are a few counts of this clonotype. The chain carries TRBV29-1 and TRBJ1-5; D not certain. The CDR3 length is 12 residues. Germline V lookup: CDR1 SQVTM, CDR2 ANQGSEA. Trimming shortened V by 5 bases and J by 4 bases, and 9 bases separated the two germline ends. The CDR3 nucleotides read TGCAGCGTTCTAGCAGATAATCAGCCCCAGCATTTT. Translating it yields CSVLADNQPQHF.

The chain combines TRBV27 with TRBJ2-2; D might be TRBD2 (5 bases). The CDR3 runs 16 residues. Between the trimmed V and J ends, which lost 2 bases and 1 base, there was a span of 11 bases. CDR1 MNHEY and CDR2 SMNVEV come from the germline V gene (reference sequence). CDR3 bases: TGTGCCAGCAGTTTAACCTCGGGAATGAACACCGGGGAGCTGTTTTTT. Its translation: CASSLTSGMNTGELFF.

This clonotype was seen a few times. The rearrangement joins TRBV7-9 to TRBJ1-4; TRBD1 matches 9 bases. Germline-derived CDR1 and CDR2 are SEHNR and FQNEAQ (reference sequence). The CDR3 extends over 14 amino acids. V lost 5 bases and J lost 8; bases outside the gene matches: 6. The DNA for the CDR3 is TGTGCCAGCAGCGACCGGGACAGGGCGGAAAAACTGTTTTTT. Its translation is CASSDRDRAEKLFF.

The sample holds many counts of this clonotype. CDR3 sequence: CASSFVGNTGELFF. CDR3 nucleotides: TGTGCCAGCAGCTTTGTAGGGAACACCGGGGAGCTGTTTTTT. The rearrangement uses TRBV7-9 and TRBJ2-2; no clear D gene. Deletions cut 3 bases from V and 1 base from J, with 6 bases between. CDR1 and CDR2 (germline): SEHNR, FQNEAQ (reference sequence). The length of the CDR3 is 14 residues.

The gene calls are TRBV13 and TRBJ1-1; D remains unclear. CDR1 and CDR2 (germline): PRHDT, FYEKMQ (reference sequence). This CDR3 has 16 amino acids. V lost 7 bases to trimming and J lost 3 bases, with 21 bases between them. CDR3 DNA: TGTGCCAGCAACAGACCTTGGGGAAATGGAGACACTGAAGCTTTCTTT. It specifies CASNRPWGNGDTEAFF.

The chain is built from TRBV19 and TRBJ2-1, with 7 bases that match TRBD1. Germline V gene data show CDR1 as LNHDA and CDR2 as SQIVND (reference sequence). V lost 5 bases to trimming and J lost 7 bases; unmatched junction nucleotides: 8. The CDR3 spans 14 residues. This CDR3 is CASSPDRTQNEQFF. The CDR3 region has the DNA TGTGCCAGTAGTCCGGACAGGACCCAAAATGAGCAGTTCTTC.

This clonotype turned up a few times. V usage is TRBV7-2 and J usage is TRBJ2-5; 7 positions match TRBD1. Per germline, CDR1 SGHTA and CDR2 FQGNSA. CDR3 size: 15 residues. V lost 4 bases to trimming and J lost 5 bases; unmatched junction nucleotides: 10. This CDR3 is CASSWDRGLLETQYF. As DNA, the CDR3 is TGTGCCAGCAGCTGGGACAGAGGCCTTCTGGAGACCCAGTACTTC.

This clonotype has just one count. The CDR3 region is CSATRTAGYSNQPQHF. CDR3 coding DNA: TGCAGTGCTACCCGGACAGCCGGATATAGCAATCAGCCCCAGCATTTT. The V call is TRBV20-1, the J call TRBJ1-5; tentative D call: TRBD1 (6 bases). V lost 4 bases, J lost 0 bases, and 16 bases lay in between. CDR1 and CDR2 (germline): DFQATT, SNEGSKA (reference sequence). CDR3 size: 16 residues.

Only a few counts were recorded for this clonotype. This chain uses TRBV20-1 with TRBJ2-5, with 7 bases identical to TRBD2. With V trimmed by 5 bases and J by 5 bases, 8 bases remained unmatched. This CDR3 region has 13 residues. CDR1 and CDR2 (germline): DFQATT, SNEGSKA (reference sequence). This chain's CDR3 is CSAQRTSQETQYF. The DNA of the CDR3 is TGCAGTGCTCAGCGGACTAGTCAGGAGACCCAGTACTTC.

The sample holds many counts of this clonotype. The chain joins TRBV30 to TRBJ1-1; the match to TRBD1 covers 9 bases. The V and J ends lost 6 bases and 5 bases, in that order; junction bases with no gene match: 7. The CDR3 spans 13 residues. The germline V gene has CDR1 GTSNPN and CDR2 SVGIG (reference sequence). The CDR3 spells CACPGDRGTEAFF. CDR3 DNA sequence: TGTGCCTGTCCGGGAGACAGGGGGACTGAAGCTTTCTTT.

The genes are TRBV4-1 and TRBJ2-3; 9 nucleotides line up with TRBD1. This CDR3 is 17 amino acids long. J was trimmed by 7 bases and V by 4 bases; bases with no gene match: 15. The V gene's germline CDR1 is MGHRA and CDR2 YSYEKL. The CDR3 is CASSLTSGTGILNTQYF. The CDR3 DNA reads TGCGCCAGCAGCCTCACCTCCGGGACAGGGATCCTAAATACGCAGTATTTT.

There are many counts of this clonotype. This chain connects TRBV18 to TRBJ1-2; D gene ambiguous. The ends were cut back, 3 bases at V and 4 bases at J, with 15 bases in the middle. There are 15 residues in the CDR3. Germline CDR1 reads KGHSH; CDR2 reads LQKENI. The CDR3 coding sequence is TGTGCCAGCTCACCGCCAACCGGGGATGGCTATGGCTACACCTTC. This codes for CASSPPTGDGYGYTF.